This TCR beta chain was observed in a study of cytomegalovirus exposure and HLA in healthy donors. The study, taken as a whole, reports: Reported results showed that the classifier diagnosed cytomegalovirus status with high specificity and sensitivity.

Germline V gives CDR1 MRHNA, CDR2 SNTAGT. With V trimmed by 6 bases and J by 8 bases, 8 bases remained unmatched. CDR3 length equals 13 residues. Worth noting for this clone: Its target is unknown.

PCR was performed using 60 Vbeta and 13 Jbeta primers. Some clones are missing from TCRdb's copy, which holds only in-frame ones; the method was immunoSEQ multiplex PCR. This table holds some 75,000 clones. This TCR derives from a middle-aged man in good health and CMV-seronegative. Sequenced: PBMCs. This rearrangement joins TRBV6-4 to TRBJ1-2, with 8 bases matching TRBD1. CDR3 DNA sequence: TGTGCCAGCAGAACTACAGGGGGTGGCGGCTACACCTTC. Translated, it gives CASRTTGGGGYTF.